These 2 T cell receptor beta chains were all obtained from the same sample, sequenced in a study of blood T cell repertoires in COVID-19. Profiled with immunoSEQ multiplex PCR; TCRdb holds only in-frame clones, not every one. Here the sample spans almost 200,000 clones, roughly 90% being singletons. Sequencing input: PBMCs or T cells enriched from blood (not recorded which). These receptors were taken from a woman younger than 35 who had recovered from COVID-19.

This clone has a single count. The rearrangement uses TRBV7-2 and TRBJ2-5, with 10 positions matching TRBD2. The CDR3 covers 16 residues. Losses at the gene ends were 5 bases for V and 5 bases for J; bases not matched to a gene: 11. Germline V gene sequence: CDR1 SGHTA, CDR2 FQGNSA. In DNA form, the CDR3 reads TGTGCCAGCAGCCCAACCAGCGGGGGGGCTTATGAGACCCAGTACTTC. Its translation is CASSPTSGGAYETQYF.

The rearrangement uses TRBV6-5 and TRBJ1-2, with no clear D. The germline CDR1 and CDR2 sequences are MNHEY and SVGAGI. There are 13 residues in the CDR3. V dropped 6 bases and J dropped 0 bases, with 8 bases sitting between them. The CDR3, as DNA: TGTGCCAGCAGGGCGGCCCCTAACTATGGCTACACCTTC. This sequence encodes CASRAAPNYGYTF.